These 20 T cell receptor beta chains were sequenced from one sample in a study of blood T cell repertoires in COVID-19. Sequencing used immunoSEQ multiplex PCR; TCRdb keeps in-frame clones, though not all of them. The sample records 120,000 or so clones, approximately 90% being singletons. The material sequenced was peripheral blood. These receptor sequences come from a human donor in a cohort sampled during active COVID-19.

This chain uses TRBV6-5 with TRBJ2-2, with D possibly being TRBD1 (6 bases). V lost 7 bases, J lost 5 bases, and 11 bases lay in between. CDR3 size: 13 residues. Germline loops: CDR1 MNHEY, CDR2 SVGAGI. The CDR3 loop is CASNYQGTGELFF. Written as DNA, the CDR3 is TGTGCCAGCAACTACCAGGGGACCGGGGAGCTGTTTTTT.

V usage is TRBV7-2 and J usage is TRBJ2-3; 7 bases are shared with TRBD2. CDR3 length equals 16 residues. The trim removed 5 bases at V and 4 bases at J, leaving 12 bases unmatched. The germline V gene has CDR1 SGHTA and CDR2 FQGNSA. The CDR3, as DNA: TGTGCCAGCAGCCAAAAGCGGGATTTTCTTTCAGATACGCAGTATTTT. Its translation: CASSQKRDFLSDTQYF. The full variable domain, its missing parts supplied by reference TRBV7-2 and TRBJ2-3, is GAGVSQSPSNKVTEKGKDVELRCDPISGHTALYWYRQSLGQGLEFLIYFQGNSAPDKSGLPSDRFSAERTGGSVSTLTIQRTQQEDSAVYLCASSQKRDFLSDTQYFGPGTRLTVL.

The chain recombines TRBV19 with TRBJ1-5, with TRBD1 as a possible D gene (6 bases). Germline CDR1 reads LNHDA; CDR2 reads SQIVND (reference sequence). Trimming took off 3 bases at V and 4 bases at J, with 10 bases between the two ends. This CDR3 comprises 14 residues. The CDR3 coding sequence is TGTGCCAGTAGTATTGGGACAAATAATCAGCCCCAGCATTTT. It translates to CASSIGTNNQPQHF.

V usage is TRBV7-9 and J usage is TRBJ1-2, with D possibly being TRBD1 (5 bases). The CDR3 loop spans 14 amino acids. V lost 5 bases and J lost 6, with 16 bases in between. Per germline, CDR1 SEHNR and CDR2 FQNEAQ (reference sequence). In DNA form, the CDR3 reads TGTGCCAGCAGCCCCCTAGGAGGGGAACATGGCTACACCTTC. Its protein product is CASSPLGGEHGYTF.

V is TRBV24-1 and J is TRBJ2-1, with 8 bases lining up with TRBD2. J was trimmed by 5 bases and V by 5 bases; bases with no gene match: 7. This CDR3 contains 15 residues. CDR1 and CDR2 from the germline V gene are KGHDR and SFDVKD. The CDR3: CATSGWGLGDNEQFF. CDR3 nucleotides: TGTGCCACCAGTGGATGGGGACTAGGGGACAATGAGCAGTTCTTC.

This chain connects TRBV19 to TRBJ2-3; TRBD2 matches 11 bases. The CDR3 has 16 amino acids. V lost 5 bases and J lost 2; bases outside the gene matches: 6. The germline V gene encodes CDR1 LNHDA and CDR2 SQIVND (reference sequence). The CDR3 loop reads CASSLRLAGYTDTQYF. The CDR3, as DNA: TGTGCCAGTAGTCTGAGACTAGCGGGATACACAGATACGCAGTATTTT.

The V gene is TRBV13, the J gene TRBJ2-5, with TRBD2 as a possible D gene (5 bases). There are 11 residues in the CDR3. The ends were cut back, 3 bases at V and 11 bases at J, with 10 bases in the middle. Germline CDR1 and CDR2: PRHDT and FYEKMQ (reference sequence). DNA of the CDR3: TGTGCCAGCAGCTTCCGGGAAAGACAGTACTTC. It yields the protein CASSFRERQYF.

The genes are TRBV27 and TRBJ1-3; D possibly corresponds to TRBD1 (5 bases). The germline CDR1 and CDR2 sequences are MNHEY and SMNVEV (reference sequence). V was pared by 7 bases and J by 8 bases, with 9 bases between. CDR3 size: 11 residues. CDR3 region: CASTGGYTIYF. CDR3 DNA sequence: TGTGCCAGCACGGGGGGTTACACCATATATTTT.

This chain links TRBV18 with TRBJ2-6; 11 bases fit TRBD2. This CDR3 has 18 residues. The germline V gene encodes CDR1 KGHSH and CDR2 LQKENI. V shed 0 bases, J shed 0 bases, and the junction held 1 base outside the gene matches. This CDR3 reads CASSPPGTSGSGANVLTF. As DNA, the CDR3 is TGTGCCAGCTCACCACCGGGGACTAGCGGCTCTGGGGCCAACGTCCTGACTTTC.

This chain connects TRBV2 to TRBJ1-3; unclear D gene. Trimming took 4 bases from V and 3 from J, leaving 10 bases between them. Looked up from germline, CDR1 is SNHLY and CDR2 is FYNNEI. The CDR3 is made up of 14 amino acids. The CDR3 reads CASSAWQIGNTIYF. The DNA for the CDR3 is TGTGCCAGCAGTGCATGGCAAATTGGAAACACCATATATTTT.

The chain uses TRBV3-1 (or the pseudogene TRBV3-2) and TRBJ2-3; D gene ambiguous. Germline CDR1 reads LGHDT; CDR2 reads YNNKEL (reference sequence). The CDR3 spans 16 residues. V shed 0 bases and J shed 2 bases, with 12 bases lying between them. This CDR3 reads CASSQDPRSFTDTQYF. CDR3 sequence (DNA): TGTGCCAGCAGCCAAGATCCCAGGTCTTTCACAGATACGCAGTATTTT.

The CDR3 nucleotides read TGTGCCAGCAGCGTCCGGGACAGGCTTAATGAAAAACTGTTTTTT. This encodes CASSVRDRLNEKLFF. V and J are TRBV5-4 and TRBJ1-4; 8 bases line up with TRBD1. The CDR3 spans 15 residues. Germline V gene data show CDR1 as SGHNT and CDR2 as YYREEE (reference sequence). V shed 4 bases, J shed 4 bases, and the junction held 6 bases outside the gene matches.

The chain is built from TRBV13 and TRBJ1-1, with TRBD1 as a possible D gene (6 bases). Germline CDR1 is PRHDT and CDR2 is FYEKMQ (reference sequence). V lost 5 bases, J lost 1 base, and 8 bases lay in between. CDR3 length: 13 amino acids. The DNA of the CDR3 is TGTGCCAGCAGCGTACAGGGGAACACTGAAGCTTTCTTT. Amino acid sequence: CASSVQGNTEAFF. Combining the CDR3 with reference TRBV13 and TRBJ1-1 gives the whole variable domain AAGVIQSPRHLIKEKRETATLKCYPIPRHDTVYWYQQGPGQDPQFLISFYEKMQSDKGSIPDRFSAQQFSDYHSELNMSSLELGDSALYFCASSVQGNTEAFFGQGTRLTVV.

The rearrangement joins TRBV7-2 to TRBJ2-7; 8 bases fit TRBD1. Germline CDR1 SGHTA, CDR2 FQGNSA. The V gene end was trimmed by 5 bases and the J gene end by 5 bases; junction bases not matched to a gene: 8. The CDR3 extends over 14 amino acids. The CDR3 DNA reads as TGTGCCAGCAGCCCGCCATGGACAGGGAACGAGCAGTACTTC. Its translation: CASSPPWTGNEQYF.

V is TRBV19 and J is TRBJ1-3; D is ambiguous. Germline V gives CDR1 LNHDA, CDR2 SQIVND (reference sequence). Deletions cut 5 bases from V and 11 bases from J, with 16 bases between. CDR3 size: 13 residues. The CDR3 sequence is CASSPLDGRAIYF. CDR3 in DNA: TGTGCCAGTAGTCCACTCGACGGTCGGGCCATATATTTT.

This chain joins TRBV7-2 and TRBJ1-5; 9 positions match TRBD1. Germline trimming cut 5 bases from V and 12 bases from J; bases unmatched to any gene: 8. CDR3 size: 13 residues. Germline V CDR1 and CDR2: SGHTA, FQGNSA. CDR3 region: CASSQDRGGSQHF. DNA of the CDR3: TGTGCCAGCAGCCAAGACAGGGGGGGCAGCCAGCATTTT.

The V and J genes are TRBV29-1 and TRBJ2-7, with TRBD2 matching over 7 bases. From germline, CDR1 is SQVTM and CDR2 ANQGSEA. The CDR3 consists of 15 residues. V lost 4 bases to trimming and J lost 4 bases; unmatched junction nucleotides: 13. CDR3 DNA: TGCAGCGTTGGAACTGCTAGCGGAAGTAGGTACGAGCAGTACTTC. This encodes CSVGTASGSRYEQYF.

The rearrangement links TRBV6-1 to TRBJ2-4, with 7 bases that match TRBD1. The J segment lost 8 bases and the V segment lost 3 bases, leaving 10 bases of the junction unmatched. This CDR3 has 15 amino acids. Germline CDR1 MNHNS, CDR2 SASEGT. For the CDR3, the DNA is TGTGCCAGCAGTGATAGGCCAGGGCAGGGGGACATTCAGTACTTC. Translated, it gives CASSDRPGQGDIQYF.

V and J are TRBV6-1 and TRBJ2-3; no reliable D call. The CDR3 is 16 residues long. The germline CDR1 and CDR2 sequences are MNHNS and SASEGT. V gave up 4 bases and J gave up 1 base, with 15 bases separating them. CDR3 DNA sequence: TGTGCCAGCAGTGGCCGGTCAATCGAGCGCACAGATACGCAGTATTTT. It encodes CASSGRSIERTDTQYF.

This chain links TRBV6-1 with TRBJ2-5; 8 bases are shared with TRBD1. The CDR3 totals 16 residues. Germline lookup yields CDR1 MNHNS and CDR2 SASEGT. J was trimmed by 5 bases and V by 2 bases; bases with no gene match: 10. CDR3 region: CASSEWSGQGMETQYF. CDR3 nucleotide sequence: TGTGCCAGCAGTGAATGGAGTGGACAGGGAATGGAGACCCAGTACTTC.